This T cell receptor beta chain was profiled in a study of shared clonotypes between healthy human individuals. As originally analysed: Filtering was not the same, since immunoSEQ gave junction-only sequences without quality scores. TCRdb's copy holds only in-frame clones and misses some; the assay was immunoSEQ multiplex PCR. V and J calls and clone size are those listed in that table; D and trimming were worked out from the DNA. The sample records approximately 2,200,000 clones, about 92% being singletons. Study-wide findings and caveats: Researchers sampled only blood; tissue repertoires likely differ.

The V segment lost 0 bases and the J segment 8 bases; nucleotides outside the gene matches: 3. The germline gives CDR1 SGDLS, CDR2 YYNGEE. This CDR3 comprises 14 residues. This clone was detected only a few times. Its antigen is currently unknown. Naive CD8 cells were CD45RO-negative, positively selected for CCR7, excluding terminally differentiated effector memory CD45RA+ cells. Adult donors, all healthy and HIV-negative, had no recent acute infections or vaccinations. The sequence was obtained from a young man in good health. Some clones in this sample may be carry-over from other donors' samples. V is TRBV9 and J is TRBJ1-4; the match to TRBD1 covers 8 bases. The sequenced sample was naive CD8+ T cells from PBMCs. CDR3 coding DNA: TGTGCCAGCAGCGTAGGGGGACAGGCGGAAAAACTGTTTTTT. Translation: CASSVGGQAEKLFF.